The 29 T cell receptor beta chains given below trace back to one sample, sequenced in a study of PD-1 blockade in classical Hodgkin lymphoma. Sequenced by immunoSEQ multiplex PCR; TCRdb stores in-frame clones only, minus some. The table lists roughly 96,000 clones, 85% to 90% of them singletons. Each patient's relapse followed autologous stem cell transplantation, and brentuximab vedotin exposure varied. Sequencing was performed on peripheral blood mononuclear cells (PBMCs), taken before the second cycle of nivolumab. These receptors were taken from a human donor with classical Hodgkin lymphoma.

This chain links TRBV5-4 with TRBJ2-7; no firm D call. The V gene lost 0 bases and the J gene lost 2 bases, with 6 bases spanning the gap. The CDR3 sequence is 13 residues long. Germline loops: CDR1 SGHNT, CDR2 YYREEE (reference sequence). This CDR3 reads CASSLGGTYEQYF. As DNA, the CDR3 is TGTGCCAGCAGCTTGGGCGGAACCTACGAGCAGTACTTC.

The chain recombines TRBV19 with TRBJ2-2; a possible D gene is TRBD1 (7 bases). V gave up 11 bases and J gave up 13 bases, with 26 bases separating them. The CDR3 is made up of 14 amino acids. Per germline, CDR1 LNHDA and CDR2 SQIVND (reference sequence). CDR3 coding DNA: TGTGCCGGCTCTCTCCGGGGGCCCCGACAGGGGCTGTTTTTT. This sequence encodes CAGSLRGPRQGLFF.

The CDR3, as DNA: TGTGCCAGCAGCATCCCTGGTTCCTACGAGCAGTACTTC. This sequence encodes CASSIPGSYEQYF. The chain employs TRBV7-9 and TRBJ2-7, with no clear D. Germline-derived CDR1 and CDR2 are SEHNR and FQNEAQ (reference sequence). This CDR3 comprises 13 residues. With 5 bases removed from V and 1 base from J, the gap between germline ends came to 9 bases.

This clone was recorded only once. The V call is TRBV11-3, the J call TRBJ2-5; 13 nucleotides agree with TRBD2. J was trimmed by 2 bases and V by 4 bases; bases with no gene match: 13. Per germline, CDR1 SGHNT and CDR2 YENEEA. The CDR3 runs 19 residues. The CDR3 spells CASSSTSGTSGEMQETQYF. CDR3 in DNA: TGTGCCAGCAGCTCGACCTCCGGGACTAGCGGGGAGATGCAAGAGACCCAGTACTTC.

V is TRBV5-6 and J is TRBJ1-2, with 8 positions matching TRBD1. Germline-derived CDR1 and CDR2 are SGHDT and YYEEEE. The CDR3 runs 13 residues. The J segment lost 4 bases and the V segment lost 3 bases, leaving 2 bases of the junction unmatched. The CDR3 nucleotides read TGTGCCAGCAGCTCGGACAGGGTCTATGGCTACACCTTC. The encoded protein is CASSSDRVYGYTF.

This clone was seen a few times. J is TRBJ1-2 and V is TRBV4-1; D gene unclear. The CDR3 contains 11 residues. Trimming stripped 6 bases from V and 3 bases from J, with 5 bases between. Germline V gene sequence: CDR1 MGHRA, CDR2 YSYEKL. In DNA, the CDR3 is TGCGCCAGCAGGGACGACTATGGCTACACCTTC. As protein: CASRDDYGYTF.

The J gene is TRBJ2-1, the V gene TRBV10-2, with 13 bases lining up with TRBD2. V dropped 6 bases and J dropped 7; count of bases not matched to a gene: 6. CDR3 size: 15 residues. Germline loops: CDR1 WSHSY, CDR2 SAAADI. The CDR3 protein is CASRKLAGGPNEQFF. CDR3 in DNA: TGCGCCAGCAGGAAACTAGCGGGGGGGCCAAATGAGCAGTTCTTC.

The table lists this clone with a few counts. This chain links TRBV10-3 with TRBJ1-4; no reliable D call. The length of the CDR3 is 13 residues. Germline-derived CDR1 and CDR2 are ENHRY and SYGVKD. Trimming cost V 9 bases and J 0 bases, with 8 bases left between them. The CDR3 DNA reads as TGTGCCATTAGACCTGCAACTAATGAAAAACTGTTTTTT. Translating it yields CAIRPATNEKLFF.

The chain has TRBV18 and TRBJ2-7; D could derive from TRBD1 or TRBD2 (5 bases each). Germline CDR1 and CDR2: KGHSH and LQKENI. This CDR3 spans 14 amino acids. The germline V and J ends were trimmed by 4 bases and 2 bases, with 12 bases remaining between them. The CDR3 loop is CASSLSGGTYEQYF. In nucleotides, the CDR3 is TGTGCCAGCTCACTGTCTGGGGGAACCTACGAGCAGTACTTC. Full variable domain (remainder filled in from reference TRBV18 and TRBJ2-7): NAGVMQNPRHLVRRRGQEARLRCSPMKGHSHVYWYRQLPEEGLKFMVYLQKENIIDESGMPKERFSAEFPKEGPSILRIQQVVRGDSAAYFCASSLSGGTYEQYFGPGTRLTVT.

The CDR3 DNA sequence: TGTGCCAGCAGTGAGGAGGGACAGGGGGTAAACATTCAGTACTTC. It translates to CASSEEGQGVNIQYF. The genes are TRBV6-1 and TRBJ2-4; 11 nucleotides match TRBD1. From germline, CDR1 is MNHNS and CDR2 SASEGT. The CDR3 sequence is 15 residues long. Trimming removed 3 bases from V and 6 bases from J; junction bases left unmatched: 4.

This chain uses TRBV5-6 with TRBJ1-2, with a weak D call TRBD1 (5 bases). Between the trimmed V and J ends, which lost 3 bases and 6 bases, there was a span of 15 bases. Germline CDR1 is SGHDT and CDR2 is YYEEEE. The CDR3 length is 14 residues. The CDR3 bases are TGTGCCAGCAGCTCGGACACCACTACCCATGGCTACACCTTC. It encodes CASSSDTTTHGYTF.

The chain carries TRBV2 and TRBJ2-7; D unclear. This CDR3 region has 11 residues. The germline V gene encodes CDR1 SNHLY and CDR2 FYNNEI. V lost 0 bases to trimming and J lost 7 bases, with 4 bases between them. The DNA for the CDR3 is TGTGCCAGCAGTGAAGCGTGGGAGCAGTACTTC. It translates to CASSEAWEQYF.

The rearrangement joins TRBV13 to TRBJ2-1; 11 nucleotides align to TRBD1. Germline CDR1 PRHDT, CDR2 FYEKMQ (reference sequence). The CDR3 covers 16 residues. The V gene end was trimmed by 4 bases and the J gene end by 1 base; junction bases not matched to a gene: 3. The CDR3 spells CASSSGQGDSYNEQFF. The CDR3 DNA reads as TGTGCCAGCAGCTCGGGACAGGGGGATTCCTACAATGAGCAGTTCTTC.

The genes are TRBV19 and TRBJ1-5; TRBD1 agrees at 8 bases. V lost 3 bases to trimming and J lost 5 bases; unmatched junction nucleotides: 9. Germline CDR1 and CDR2: LNHDA and SQIVND (reference sequence). The length of the CDR3 is 16 residues. The CDR3 loop reads CASSIRGAGGDQPQHF. CDR3 in DNA: TGTGCCAGTAGTATCCGGGGGGCAGGGGGCGATCAGCCCCAGCATTTT.

The CDR3 DNA sequence: TGTGCCAGTAGTATAGGGCTTACCGCAACCTACAATGAGCAGTTCTTC. This translates into CASSIGLTATYNEQFF. The V gene is TRBV19, the J gene TRBJ2-1, with no clear D. V lost 1 base to trimming and J lost 2 bases, with 12 bases between them. The CDR3 covers 16 residues. Germline V gives CDR1 LNHDA, CDR2 SQIVND (reference sequence).

Notes on this clone: Other DNA sequences in the sample encode the same CDR3. The chain combines TRBV28 with TRBJ2-3, with TRBD2 matching 10 bases. V lost 4 bases to trimming and J lost 1 base; unmatched junction nucleotides: 2. There are 15 residues in the CDR3. Germline V gene data show CDR1 as MDHEN and CDR2 as SYDVKM. CDR3 region: CASSSGTSGTDTQYF. For the CDR3, the DNA is TGTGCCAGCAGTTCGGGGACTAGCGGCACAGATACGCAGTATTTT.

The chain recombines TRBV5-4 with TRBJ2-7; 13 bases match TRBD2. This CDR3 has 16 amino acids. Trimming removed 3 bases from V and 5 bases from J; junction bases left unmatched: 8. Germline CDR1 reads SGHNT; CDR2 reads YYREEE (reference sequence). The CDR3 DNA reads as TGTGCCAGCAGCTGGACCCCCGGGACTAGCGGGAACGAGCAGTACTTC. Encoded protein: CASSWTPGTSGNEQYF.

V gene TRBV30 combines with J gene TRBJ1-2, with TRBD1 matching 9 bases. CDR1 and CDR2 (germline): GTSNPN, SVGIG (reference sequence). The CDR3 contains 13 residues. Trimming removed 3 bases from V and 2 bases from J; junction bases left unmatched: 1. The DNA for the CDR3 is TGTGCCTGGAGGGGGACAGGGAACTATGGCTACACCTTC. Its protein product is CAWRGTGNYGYTF.

The chain couples TRBV7-2 to TRBJ2-1; TRBD2 might be the D (6 bases). V was trimmed by 3 bases and J by 2 bases, leaving 8 bases between them. Germline lookup yields CDR1 SGHTA and CDR2 FQGNSA. The CDR3 is made up of 14 amino acids. CDR3 amino acids: CASSFSGPYNEQFF. CDR3 sequence (DNA): TGTGCCAGCAGCTTCAGCGGGCCCTACAATGAGCAGTTCTTC.

The chain is built from TRBV10-3 and TRBJ2-3, with D hard to call. V shed 2 bases and J shed 4 bases, with 4 bases lying between them. The CDR3 consists of 12 residues. In germline, CDR1 is ENHRY, CDR2 SYGVKD. DNA for the CDR3: TGTGCCATCAGTGAGACACCAGATACGCAGTATTTT. Amino acid sequence: CAISETPDTQYF.

This clone was observed a few times. The rearrangement uses TRBV7-9 and TRBJ2-1, with no clear D. The CDR3 consists of 13 residues. V lost 3 bases and J lost 2, with 5 bases in between. Germline V gene data show CDR1 as SEHNR and CDR2 as FQNEAQ (reference sequence). This chain's CDR3 is CASSLGPYNEQFF. CDR3 nucleotides: TGTGCCAGCAGCTTGGGCCCCTACAATGAGCAGTTCTTC.

This clone was seen a single time. J is TRBJ2-7 and V is TRBV6-1; either TRBD1 or TRBD2 may supply D (5 bases each). CDR1 MNHNS and CDR2 SASEGT come from the germline V gene. This CDR3 region has 13 residues. The V and J ends lost 6 bases and 2 bases respectively, with 11 bases between them. The CDR3 nucleotides read TGTGCCAGCAGGAGTAGGGGAGCCTACGAGCAGTACTTC. Residues: CASRSRGAYEQYF.

The V gene is TRBV5-1, the J gene TRBJ1-5; D uncertain. Trimming took off 0 bases at V and 6 bases at J, with 7 bases between the two ends. This CDR3 is 13 amino acids long. The germline CDR1 and CDR2 sequences are SGHRS and YFSETQ. The CDR3 protein is CASSLASGQPQHF. The CDR3 DNA is TGCGCCAGCAGCTTGGCCTCGGGTCAGCCCCAGCATTTT.

The genes are TRBV7-2 and TRBJ1-2; no reliable D call. This CDR3 region has 16 residues. Germline V gene data show CDR1 as SGHTA and CDR2 as FQGNSA. The V end lost 1 base, the J end lost 5 bases, and 17 bases lay between the germline ends. CDR3 bases: TGTGCCAGCAGCTTAGTCATTCAGCAAGACGGGTATGGCTACACCTTC. Translating gives CASSLVIQQDGYGYTF.

The chain joins TRBV5-8 to TRBJ1-2; 9 bases agree with TRBD1. This CDR3 spans 18 amino acids. Germline trimming cut 1 base from V and 6 bases from J; bases unmatched to any gene: 16. Germline V gene lookup returns CDR1 SGHTS and CDR2 YDEGEE. The CDR3 loop reads CASSLTRDRVSRRDGYTF. The CDR3 DNA is TGTGCCAGCAGCTTGACCCGGGACAGGGTATCCAGGCGGGATGGCTACACCTTC. Full variable domain (remainder filled in from reference TRBV5-8 and TRBJ1-2): EAGVTQSPTHLIKTRGQQATLRCSPISGHTSVYWYQQALGLGLQFLLWYDEGEERNRGNFPPRFSGRQFPNYSSELNVNALELEDSALYLCASSLTRDRVSRRDGYTFGSGTRLTVV.

The chain employs TRBV6-6 and TRBJ1-4; D is ambiguous. The CDR3 is 14 amino acids. V lost 4 bases to trimming and J lost 0 bases, with 6 bases between them. Germline V gene lookup returns CDR1 MNHNY and CDR2 SVGAGI (reference sequence). The chain's CDR3 is CASSFTATNEKLFF. CDR3 sequence (DNA): TGTGCCAGCAGTTTCACGGCAACTAATGAAAAACTGTTTTTT.

The chain employs TRBV11-2 and TRBJ2-5; 9 nucleotides match TRBD1. This CDR3 spans 15 amino acids. The germline V gene encodes CDR1 SGHAT and CDR2 FQNNGV. Trimming took 5 bases from V and 5 from J; bases not matched to a gene: 9. This CDR3 reads CASSPRTGAGETQYF. The CDR3 region has the DNA TGTGCCAGCAGCCCTAGGACAGGGGCGGGGGAGACCCAGTACTTC. The whole variable domain, remainder taken from reference TRBV11-2 and TRBJ2-5, is EAGVAQSPRYKIIEKRQSVAFWCNPISGHATLYWYQQILGQGPKLLIQFQNNGVVDDSQLPKDRFSAERLKGVDSTLKIQPAKLEDSAVYLCASSPRTGAGETQYFGPGTRLLVL.

The CDR3 spells CASSVGWDSGEKLFF. The CDR3 DNA follows: TGTGCCAGCAGCGTAGGGTGGGACTCGGGGGAAAAACTGTTTTTT. The rearrangement joins TRBV9 to TRBJ1-4; tentatively, D is TRBD1 (5 bases). Trimming removed 0 bases from V and 8 bases from J, with 14 bases in between. The CDR3 consists of 15 residues. Germline CDR1 is SGDLS and CDR2 is YYNGEE.

The rearrangement uses TRBV27 and TRBJ2-1, with D hard to call. The CDR3 contains 15 residues. The V and J ends lost 5 bases and 3 bases respectively, with 14 bases between them. Germline V gene data show CDR1 as MNHEY and CDR2 as SMNVEV (reference sequence). CDR3 sequence (DNA): TGTGCCAGCAGTCCTGCGTTGTCGGGCTACAATGAGCAGTTCTTC. Its protein product is CASSPALSGYNEQFF.